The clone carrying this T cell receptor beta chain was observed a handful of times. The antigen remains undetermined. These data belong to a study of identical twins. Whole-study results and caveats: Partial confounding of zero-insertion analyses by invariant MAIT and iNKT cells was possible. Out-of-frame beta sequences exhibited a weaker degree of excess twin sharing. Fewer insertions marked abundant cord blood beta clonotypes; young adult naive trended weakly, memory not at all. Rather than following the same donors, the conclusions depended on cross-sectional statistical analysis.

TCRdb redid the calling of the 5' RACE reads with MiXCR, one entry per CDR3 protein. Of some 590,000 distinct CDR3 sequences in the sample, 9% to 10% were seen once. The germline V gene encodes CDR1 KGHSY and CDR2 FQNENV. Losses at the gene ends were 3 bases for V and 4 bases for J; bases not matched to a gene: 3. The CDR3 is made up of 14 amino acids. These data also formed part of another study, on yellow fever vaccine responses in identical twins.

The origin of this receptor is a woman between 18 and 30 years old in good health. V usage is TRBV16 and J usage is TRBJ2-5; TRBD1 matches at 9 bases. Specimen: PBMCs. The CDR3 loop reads CASSQQDRGETQYF. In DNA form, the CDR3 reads TGTGCCAGCAGCCAGCAGGACAGGGGAGAGACCCAGTACTTC.